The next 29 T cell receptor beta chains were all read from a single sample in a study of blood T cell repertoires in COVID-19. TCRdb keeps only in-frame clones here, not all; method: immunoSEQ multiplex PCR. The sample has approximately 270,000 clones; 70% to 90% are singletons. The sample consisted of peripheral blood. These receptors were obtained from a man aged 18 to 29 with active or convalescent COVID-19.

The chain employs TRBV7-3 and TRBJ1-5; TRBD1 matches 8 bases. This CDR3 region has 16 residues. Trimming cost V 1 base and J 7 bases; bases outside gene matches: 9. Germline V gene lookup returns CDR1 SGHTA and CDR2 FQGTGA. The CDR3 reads CASSLNRTGRDQPQHF. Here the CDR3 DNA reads TGTGCCAGCAGCTTAAATCGGACAGGGAGGGACCAGCCCCAGCATTTT.

The CDR3 spells CASSAPGGAGELFF. In DNA, the CDR3 is TGTGCCAGCAGTGCCCCTGGGGGGGCCGGGGAGCTGTTTTTT. The chain carries TRBV28 and TRBJ2-2; 7 bases map to TRBD2. The CDR3 is 14 amino acids. The germline V gene encodes CDR1 MDHEN and CDR2 SYDVKM. Germline trimming cut 5 bases from V and 6 bases from J; bases unmatched to any gene: 6.

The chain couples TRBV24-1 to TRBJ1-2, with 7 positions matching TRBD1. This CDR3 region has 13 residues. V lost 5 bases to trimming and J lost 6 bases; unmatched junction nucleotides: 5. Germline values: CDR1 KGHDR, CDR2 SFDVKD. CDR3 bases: TGTGCCACCAGTGGAGGGACAGCTGATGGCTACACCTTC. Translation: CATSGGTADGYTF.

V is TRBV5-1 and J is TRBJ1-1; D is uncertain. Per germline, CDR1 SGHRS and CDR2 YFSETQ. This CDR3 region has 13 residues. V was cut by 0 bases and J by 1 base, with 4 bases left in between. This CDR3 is CASSLGPNTEAFF. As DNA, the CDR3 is TGCGCCAGCAGCTTGGGGCCGAACACTGAAGCTTTCTTT.

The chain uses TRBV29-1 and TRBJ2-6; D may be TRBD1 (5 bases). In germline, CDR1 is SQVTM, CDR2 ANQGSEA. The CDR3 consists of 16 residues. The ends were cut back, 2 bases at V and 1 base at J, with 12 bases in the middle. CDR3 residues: CSVETPPGSGANVLTF. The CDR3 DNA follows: TGCAGCGTTGAAACCCCGCCAGGGTCTGGGGCCAACGTCCTGACTTTC.

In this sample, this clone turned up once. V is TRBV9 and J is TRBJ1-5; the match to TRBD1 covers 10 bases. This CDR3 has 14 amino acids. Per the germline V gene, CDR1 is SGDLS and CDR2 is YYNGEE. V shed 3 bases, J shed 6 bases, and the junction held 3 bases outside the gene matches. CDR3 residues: CASSGQGAAQPQHF. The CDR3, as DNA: TGTGCCAGCAGCGGACAGGGGGCGGCTCAGCCCCAGCATTTT.

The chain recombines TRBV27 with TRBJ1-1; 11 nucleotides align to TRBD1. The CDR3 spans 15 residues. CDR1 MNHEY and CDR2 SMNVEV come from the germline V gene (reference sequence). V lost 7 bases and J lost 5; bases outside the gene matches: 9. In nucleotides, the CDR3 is TGTGCCAGCATCGGCCGGGACAGGGGGAGGACTGAAGCTTTCTTT. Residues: CASIGRDRGRTEAFF.

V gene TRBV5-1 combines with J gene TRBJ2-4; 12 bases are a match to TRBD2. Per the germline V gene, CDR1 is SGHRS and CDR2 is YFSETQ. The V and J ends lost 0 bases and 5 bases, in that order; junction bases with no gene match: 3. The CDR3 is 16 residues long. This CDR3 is CASSLVPSGGENIQYF. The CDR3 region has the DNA TGCGCCAGCAGCTTGGTGCCTAGCGGGGGGGAAAACATTCAGTACTTC.

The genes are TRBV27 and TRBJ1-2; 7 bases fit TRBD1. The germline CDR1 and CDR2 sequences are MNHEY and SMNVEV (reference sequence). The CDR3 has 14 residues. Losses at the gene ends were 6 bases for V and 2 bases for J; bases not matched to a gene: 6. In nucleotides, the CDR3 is TGTGCCAGCAGCAACGCCAGGGGGAACTATGGCTACACCTTC. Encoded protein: CASSNARGNYGYTF.

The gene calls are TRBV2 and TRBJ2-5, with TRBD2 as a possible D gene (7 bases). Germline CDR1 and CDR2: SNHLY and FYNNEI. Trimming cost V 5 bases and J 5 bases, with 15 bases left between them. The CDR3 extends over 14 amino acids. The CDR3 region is CASSPGGPGETQYF. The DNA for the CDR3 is TGTGCCAGCAGTCCCGGGGGGCCGGGGGAGACCCAGTACTTC.

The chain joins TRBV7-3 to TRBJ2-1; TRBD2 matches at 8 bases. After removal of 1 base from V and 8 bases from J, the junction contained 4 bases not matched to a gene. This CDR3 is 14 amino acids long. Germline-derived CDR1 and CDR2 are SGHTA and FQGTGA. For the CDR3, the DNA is TGTGCCAGCAGCTTAATCGGGACTAGTGATGAGCAGTTCTTC. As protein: CASSLIGTSDEQFF.

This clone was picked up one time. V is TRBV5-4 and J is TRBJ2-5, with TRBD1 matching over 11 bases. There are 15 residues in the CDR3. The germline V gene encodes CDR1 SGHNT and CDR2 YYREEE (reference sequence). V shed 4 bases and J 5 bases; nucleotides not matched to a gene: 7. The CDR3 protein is CASSAGDRGRETQYF. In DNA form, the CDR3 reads TGTGCCAGCAGCGCCGGGGACAGGGGGAGGGAGACCCAGTACTTC.

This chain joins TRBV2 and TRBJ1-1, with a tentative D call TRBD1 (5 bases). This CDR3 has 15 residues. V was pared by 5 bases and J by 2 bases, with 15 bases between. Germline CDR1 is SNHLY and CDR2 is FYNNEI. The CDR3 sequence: CASSPLDGGNTEAFF. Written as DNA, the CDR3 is TGTGCCAGCAGTCCGCTGGACGGGGGAAACACTGAAGCTTTCTTT. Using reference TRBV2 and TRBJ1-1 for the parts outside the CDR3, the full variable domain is EPEVTQTPSHQVTQMGQEVILRCVPISNHLYFYWYRQILGQKVEFLVSFYNNEISEKSEIFDDQFSVERPDGSNFTLKIRSTKLEDSAMYFCASSPLDGGNTEAFFGQGTRLTVV.

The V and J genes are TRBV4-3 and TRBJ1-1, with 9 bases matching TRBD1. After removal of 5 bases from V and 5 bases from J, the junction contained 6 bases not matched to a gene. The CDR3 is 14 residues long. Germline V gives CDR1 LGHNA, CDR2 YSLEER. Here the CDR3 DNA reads TGCGCCAGCAGCTCAACAGGGGGCCCTACTGAAGCTTTCTTT. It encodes CASSSTGGPTEAFF.

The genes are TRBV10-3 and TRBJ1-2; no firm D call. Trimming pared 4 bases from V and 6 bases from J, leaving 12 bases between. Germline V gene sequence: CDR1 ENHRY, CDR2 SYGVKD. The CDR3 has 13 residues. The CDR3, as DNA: TGTGCCATCAGTGTTGAGGGCGGTGATGGCTACACCTTC. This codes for CAISVEGGDGYTF.

This chain's CDR3 is CASSQETGGGGAHGYTF. CDR3 sequence (DNA): TGTGCCAGCAGCCAAGAAACGGGGGGTGGGGGTGCTCATGGCTACACCTTC. The genes are TRBV4-2 and TRBJ1-2; a weak D match, TRBD1 (5 bases). CDR3 length: 17 residues. V was pared by 0 bases and J by 6 bases, with 20 bases between. Germline V gene sequence: CDR1 LGHNA, CDR2 YNFKEQ.

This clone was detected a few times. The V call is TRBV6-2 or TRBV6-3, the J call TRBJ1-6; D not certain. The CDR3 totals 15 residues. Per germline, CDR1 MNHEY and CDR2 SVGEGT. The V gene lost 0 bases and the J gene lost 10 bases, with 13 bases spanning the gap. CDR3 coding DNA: TGTGCCAGCAGTTACTCGAGCGAGGGTTCCTCACCCCTCCACTTT. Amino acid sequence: CASSYSSEGSSPLHF.

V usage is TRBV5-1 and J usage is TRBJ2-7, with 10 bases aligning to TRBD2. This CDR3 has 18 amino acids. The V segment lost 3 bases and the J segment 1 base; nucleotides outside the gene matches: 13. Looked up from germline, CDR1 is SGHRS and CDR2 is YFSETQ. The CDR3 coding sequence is TGCGCCAGCAGCTCGAACCGACAACTAGCGGGGCAGTCCTACGAGCAGTACTTC. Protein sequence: CASSSNRQLAGQSYEQYF.

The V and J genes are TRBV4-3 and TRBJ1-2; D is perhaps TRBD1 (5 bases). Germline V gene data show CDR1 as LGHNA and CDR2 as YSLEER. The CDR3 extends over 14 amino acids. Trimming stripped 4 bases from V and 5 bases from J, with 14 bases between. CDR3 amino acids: CASSPDSFRYGYTF. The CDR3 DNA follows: TGCGCCAGCAGCCCCGACAGTTTTCGGTATGGCTACACCTTC.

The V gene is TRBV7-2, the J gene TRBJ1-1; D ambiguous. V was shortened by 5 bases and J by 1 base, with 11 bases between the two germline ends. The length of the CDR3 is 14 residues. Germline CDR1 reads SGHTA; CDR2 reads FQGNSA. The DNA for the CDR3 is TGTGCCAGCAGCCCTCGGCCGGGGAACACTGAAGCTTTCTTT. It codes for CASSPRPGNTEAFF.

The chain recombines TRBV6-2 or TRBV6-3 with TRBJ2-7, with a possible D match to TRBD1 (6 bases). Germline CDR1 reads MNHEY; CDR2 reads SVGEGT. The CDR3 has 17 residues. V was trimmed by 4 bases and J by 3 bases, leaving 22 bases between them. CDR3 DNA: TGTGCCAGCAGTTCCGGGACACGGGATTTCGCCCTCTACGAGCAGTACTTC. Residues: CASSSGTRDFALYEQYF.

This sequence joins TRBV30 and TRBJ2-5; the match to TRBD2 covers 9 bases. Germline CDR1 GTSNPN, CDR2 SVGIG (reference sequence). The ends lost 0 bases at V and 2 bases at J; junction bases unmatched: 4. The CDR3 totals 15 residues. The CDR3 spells CAWSVVAGGQETQYF. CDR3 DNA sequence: TGTGCCTGGAGTGTAGTGGCGGGGGGGCAAGAGACCCAGTACTTC.

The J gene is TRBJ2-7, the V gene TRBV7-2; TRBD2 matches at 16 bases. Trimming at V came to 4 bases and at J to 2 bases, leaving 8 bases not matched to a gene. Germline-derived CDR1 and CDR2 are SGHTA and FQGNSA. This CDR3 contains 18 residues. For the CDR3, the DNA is TGTGCCAGCAGCTCCGGGACTAGCGGGGGGGCCCTAACCTACGAGCAGTACTTC. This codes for CASSSGTSGGALTYEQYF.

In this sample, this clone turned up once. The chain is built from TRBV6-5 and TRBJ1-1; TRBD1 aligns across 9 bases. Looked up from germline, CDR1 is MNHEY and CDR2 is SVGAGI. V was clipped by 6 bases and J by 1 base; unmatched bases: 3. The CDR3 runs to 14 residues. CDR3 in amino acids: CASRTGGTNTEAFF. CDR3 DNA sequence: TGTGCCAGCAGGACAGGGGGGACGAACACTGAAGCTTTCTTT.

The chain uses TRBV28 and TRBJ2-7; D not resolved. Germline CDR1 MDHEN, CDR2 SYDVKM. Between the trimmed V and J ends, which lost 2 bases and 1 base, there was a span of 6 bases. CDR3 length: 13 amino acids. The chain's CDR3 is CASSLILSYEQYF. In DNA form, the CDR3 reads TGTGCCAGCAGTTTAATCCTATCCTACGAGCAGTACTTC.

The CDR3 sequence: CASSLAPDSYGYTF. The CDR3 coding sequence is TGTGCCAGCAGCTTAGCGCCTGACAGCTATGGCTACACCTTC. V gene TRBV7-8 combines with J gene TRBJ1-2; the D gene is possibly TRBD1 (5 bases). Germline V lookup: CDR1 SGHVS, CDR2 FQNEAQ. The CDR3 extends over 14 amino acids. With 0 bases removed from V and 4 bases from J, the gap between germline ends came to 9 bases.

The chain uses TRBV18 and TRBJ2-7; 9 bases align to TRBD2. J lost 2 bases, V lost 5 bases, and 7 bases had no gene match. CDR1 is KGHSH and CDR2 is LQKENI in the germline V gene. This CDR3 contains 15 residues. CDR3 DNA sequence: TGTGCCAGCTCATGGAAAAGCGGGGGGACCTACGAGCAGTACTTC. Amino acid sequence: CASSWKSGGTYEQYF.

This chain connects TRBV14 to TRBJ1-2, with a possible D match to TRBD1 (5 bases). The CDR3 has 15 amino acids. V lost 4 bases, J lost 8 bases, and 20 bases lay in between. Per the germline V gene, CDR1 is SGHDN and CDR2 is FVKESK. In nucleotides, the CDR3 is TGTGCCAGCAGCCGGGGGGGTAGGGAGGCTGGAGGCTACACCTTC. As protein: CASSRGGREAGGYTF.

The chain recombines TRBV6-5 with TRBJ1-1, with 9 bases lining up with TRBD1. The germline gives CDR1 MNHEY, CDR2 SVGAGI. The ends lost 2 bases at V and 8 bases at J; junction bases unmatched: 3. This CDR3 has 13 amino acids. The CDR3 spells CASSYGTGHEAFF. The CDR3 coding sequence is TGTGCCAGCAGTTACGGGACAGGGCACGAAGCTTTCTTT.